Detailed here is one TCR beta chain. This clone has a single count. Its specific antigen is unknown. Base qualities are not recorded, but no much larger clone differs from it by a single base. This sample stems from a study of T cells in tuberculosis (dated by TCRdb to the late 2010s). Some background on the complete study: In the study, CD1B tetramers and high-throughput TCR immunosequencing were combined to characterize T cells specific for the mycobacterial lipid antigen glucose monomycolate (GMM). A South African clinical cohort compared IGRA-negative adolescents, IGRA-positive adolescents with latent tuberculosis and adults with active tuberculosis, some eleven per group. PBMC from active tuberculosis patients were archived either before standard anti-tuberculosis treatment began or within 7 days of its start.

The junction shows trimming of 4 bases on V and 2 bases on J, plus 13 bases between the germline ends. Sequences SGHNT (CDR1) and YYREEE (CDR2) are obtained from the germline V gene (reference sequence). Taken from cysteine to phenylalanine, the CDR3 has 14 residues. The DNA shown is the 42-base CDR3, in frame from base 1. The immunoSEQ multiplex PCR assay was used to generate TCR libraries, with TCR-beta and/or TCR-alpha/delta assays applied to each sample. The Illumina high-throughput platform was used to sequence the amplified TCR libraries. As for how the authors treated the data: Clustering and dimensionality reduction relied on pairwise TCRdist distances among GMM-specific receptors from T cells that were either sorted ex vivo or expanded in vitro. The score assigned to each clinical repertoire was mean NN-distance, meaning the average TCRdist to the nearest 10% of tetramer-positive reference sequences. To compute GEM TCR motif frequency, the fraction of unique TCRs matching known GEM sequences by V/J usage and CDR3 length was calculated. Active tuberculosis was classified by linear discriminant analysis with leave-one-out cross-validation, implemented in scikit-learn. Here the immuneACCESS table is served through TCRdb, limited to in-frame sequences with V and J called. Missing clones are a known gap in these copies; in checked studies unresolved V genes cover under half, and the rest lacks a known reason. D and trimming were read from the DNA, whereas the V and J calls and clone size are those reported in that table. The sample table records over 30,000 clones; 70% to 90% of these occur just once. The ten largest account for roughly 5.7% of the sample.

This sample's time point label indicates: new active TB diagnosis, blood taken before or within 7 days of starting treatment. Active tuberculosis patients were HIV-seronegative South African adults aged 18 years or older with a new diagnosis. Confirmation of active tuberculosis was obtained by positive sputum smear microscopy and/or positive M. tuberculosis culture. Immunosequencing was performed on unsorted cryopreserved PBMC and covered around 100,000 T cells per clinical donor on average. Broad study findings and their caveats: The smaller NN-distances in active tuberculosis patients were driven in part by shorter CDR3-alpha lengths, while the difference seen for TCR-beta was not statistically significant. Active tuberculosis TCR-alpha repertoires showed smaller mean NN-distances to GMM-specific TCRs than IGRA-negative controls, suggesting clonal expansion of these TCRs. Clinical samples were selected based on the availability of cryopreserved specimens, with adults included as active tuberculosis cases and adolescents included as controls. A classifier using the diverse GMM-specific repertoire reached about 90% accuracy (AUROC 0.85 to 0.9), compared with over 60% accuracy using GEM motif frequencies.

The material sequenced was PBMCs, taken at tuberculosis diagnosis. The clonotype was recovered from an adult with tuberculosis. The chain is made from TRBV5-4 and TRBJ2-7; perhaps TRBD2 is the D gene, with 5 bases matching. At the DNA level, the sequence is TGTGCCAGCAGCCCCGGGATCGACCCCTACGAGCAGTACTTC. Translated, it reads CASSPGIDPYEQYF.